The clone carrying this T cell receptor beta chain was counted ten times or more. Antigen unknown. These data belong to a study of T-cell reconstitution after alpha-beta-depleted transplantation in children. General study results and limits: Reports say that about two months after transplant, the alpha-beta T cells came out of several hundred graft clones that had expanded.

Unique molecular identifiers featured in how the TCRbeta library was prepared. Each CDR3 protein gets one entry after TCRdb re-called the PCR reads with MiXCR. The sample contains hundreds of thousands of distinct CDR3 sequences, over 10% of which appear only once. CDR3 size: 11 residues. CDR1 and CDR2 (germline): SGHTA, FQGTGA. Trimming pared 1 base from V and 5 bases from J, leaving 3 bases between. The starting material was PBMCs, obtained before TCRalphabeta/CD19-depleted stem cell transplant. The chain joins TRBV7-3 to TRBJ2-7; D unresolved. This receptor was obtained from a girl aged 2-10 years with congenital amegakaryocytic thrombocytopenia, due to receive a stem cell transplant. The CDR3 reads CASSLKDEQYF. CDR3 coding DNA: TGTGCCAGCAGCTTAAAAGACGAGCAGTACTTC.